This TCR beta chain was captured in a study of spatial heterogeneity in lung cancer. The overall study: In raw reads, more than nine appearances on average were recorded for each unique TCR and UMI combination. Study-wide results and limits: Coverage of tumor T cells was estimated at roughly 7% for alpha chains and 13% to 15% for beta chains. As ubiquitous and regional nonsynonymous mutations varied, counts of ubiquitous and regional expanded TCRs tracked them, respectively. One measure, the expanded intratumoral alpha and beta TCR count, tracked tumor mutation counts.

Turning to this clonotype: What it binds is not known.

CDR3 length: 14 residues. Looked up from germline, CDR1 is LNHDA and CDR2 is SQIVND (reference sequence). The ends lost 8 bases at V and 7 bases at J; junction bases unmatched: 6. Each CDR3 protein gets one entry after TCRdb re-called the 5' RACE reads with MiXCR. This repertoire shows around 19,000 distinct CDR3 sequences, approximately 15% found once; its top ten account for about 31%. The time point: sample taken at primary tumor resection. Whole RNA came from tumor, nontumor lung or frozen PBMC and was sequenced without being sorted. V is TRBV19 and J is TRBJ2-1; 12 nucleotides line up with TRBD2. This specimen was lung tumor tissue, taken at surgery. The TCR was taken from a female donor with early-stage non-small cell lung cancer. The DNA for the CDR3 is TGTGCCAGTCGACTAGCGGGAGATCTTAATGAGCAGTTCTTC. This translates into CASRLAGDLNEQFF.